The 27 T cell receptor beta chains listed next were all sequenced from one sample in a study of identical twins. TCRdb redid the calling of the 5' RACE reads with MiXCR, one entry per CDR3 protein. The profile covers around 280,000 distinct CDR3 sequences, with roughly 8.6% appearing a single time and approximately 2.1% taken by the ten largest. These data were also reused for a study on yellow fever vaccine responses in identical twins.

Material: memory (CD45RO+) T cells sorted from blood. Receptor source: a woman aged 18-29 years in good health.

This clonotype was recorded many times. The chain uses TRBV20-1 and TRBJ2-3; tentatively, D is TRBD2 (5 bases). The germline V gene encodes CDR1 DFQATT and CDR2 SNEGSKA (reference sequence). This CDR3 spans 15 amino acids. The germline V and J ends were trimmed by 3 bases and 4 bases, with 17 bases remaining between them. This chain's CDR3 is CSASLLARPADTQYF. The CDR3 nucleotides read TGCAGTGCTAGCCTGTTAGCGCGTCCGGCAGATACGCAGTATTTT.

This clonotype was recorded a few times. V and J are TRBV5-5 and TRBJ1-1; no clear D gene. There are 15 residues in the CDR3. V was cut by 3 bases and J by 1 base, with 13 bases left in between. Germline values: CDR1 SGHKS, CDR2 YYEKEE (reference sequence). CDR3 coding DNA: TGTGCCAGCAGCTCGAACCATAATTCGAACACTGAAGCTTTCTTT. Protein product: CASSSNHNSNTEAFF. Using reference TRBV5-5 and TRBJ1-1 for the parts outside the CDR3, the full variable domain is DAGVTQSPTHLIKTRGQQVTLRCSPISGHKSVSWYQQVLGQGPQFIFQYYEKEERGRGNFPDRFSARQFPNYSSELNVNALLLGDSALYLCASSSNHNSNTEAFFGQGTRLTVV.

In its sample, this clonotype was seen a few times. This sequence joins TRBV21-1 and TRBJ2-1; TRBD1 is the table's D call and was not checked against the DNA. TRBV21-1 is a pseudogene locus. The CDR3 consists of 17 residues. In DNA form, the CDR3 reads TGTGCCAGCAGCAAAGTGGAGGTATCGGAGGGGGACAATGAGCAGTTCTTC. As protein: CASSKVEVSEGDNEQFF.

The DNA of the CDR3 is TGTGCCAGCAGTTTAGGCAGTCTACGCGAGCAGTACTTC. This codes for CASSLGSLREQYF. The chain uses TRBV28 and TRBJ2-7; D is uncertain. Trimming removed 2 bases at V and 6 bases at J, with 11 bases between. The CDR3 is 13 residues long. Germline CDR1 reads MDHEN; CDR2 reads SYDVKM.

This clonotype was recorded at least ten times. The chain links TRBV20-1 to TRBJ2-2; D is possibly TRBD2 (5 bases). The V end lost 5 bases, the J end lost 6 bases, and 13 bases lay between the germline ends. This CDR3 is built from 13 residues. Germline CDR1 reads DFQATT; CDR2 reads SNEGSKA (reference sequence). CDR3 bases: TGCAGTGCTCACATTTTTAGCGCCGGGGAGCTGTTTTTT. Translated: CSAHIFSAGELFF.

This clonotype was picked up many times. The chain combines TRBV24-1 with TRBJ2-3; tentatively, D is TRBD1 (6 bases). V shed 3 bases and J shed 3 bases, with 15 bases lying between them. Per germline, CDR1 KGHDR and CDR2 SFDVKD. The CDR3 runs to 16 residues. CDR3 loop: CATSDLNRVGTDTQYF. CDR3 coding DNA: TGTGCCACCAGTGATCTGAACAGGGTAGGAACAGATACGCAGTATTTT.

This clonotype was detected a few times. This sequence joins TRBV12-3 or TRBV12-4 and TRBJ2-1; 10 positions match TRBD2. The CDR3 is made up of 15 amino acids. V dropped 3 bases and J dropped 6; count of bases not matched to a gene: 5. The CDR3 sequence: CASSLSASGGNEQFF. The CDR3 DNA follows: TGTGCCAGCAGTTTGTCGGCTAGCGGGGGCAATGAGCAGTTCTTC.

The genes are TRBV15 and TRBJ2-1, with D possibly called TRBD1 or TRBD2 (5 bases each). The V and J ends lost 1 base and 5 bases respectively, with 15 bases between them. CDR3 length: 16 amino acids. CDR1 is LNHNV, CDR2 YYDKDF, per germline (reference sequence). CDR3 coding DNA: TGTGCCACCAGCAGAGGCGAGGGGATTACCAACAATGAGCAGTTCTTC. This codes for CATSRGEGITNNEQFF.

This clonotype was counted many times. The chain recombines TRBV4-2 with TRBJ2-3; 8 nucleotides agree with TRBD2. Trimming removed 0 bases from V and 9 bases from J; junction bases left unmatched: 11. There are 16 residues in the CDR3. Germline V gene data show CDR1 as LGHNA and CDR2 as YNFKEQ. CDR3: CASSQDYGRGMRTQYF. CDR3 nucleotide sequence: TGTGCCAGCAGCCAAGATTACGGGAGGGGGATGAGGACGCAGTATTTT.

This clonotype came up a few times. The chain carries TRBV20-1 and TRBJ2-7; 11 positions agree with TRBD2. Unmatched junction bases numbered 5, after V lost 4 bases and J lost 0 bases. Germline CDR1 is DFQATT and CDR2 is SNEGSKA (reference sequence). The length of the CDR3 is 15 residues. The CDR3 sequence is CSAKIGTSGSYEQYF. CDR3 coding DNA: TGCAGTGCTAAGATAGGGACTAGCGGCTCCTACGAGCAGTACTTC.

This clonotype was counted a few times. The chain joins TRBV11-2 to TRBJ1-3; D not certain. Germline V gene lookup returns CDR1 SGHAT and CDR2 FQNNGV. The CDR3 extends over 15 amino acids. Deletions cut 2 bases from V and 0 bases from J, with 8 bases between. CDR3 sequence (DNA): TGTGCCAGCAGCTTAATACAGCCCTCTGGAAACACCATATATTTT. This encodes CASSLIQPSGNTIYF.

This clonotype was counted only a few times. V and J are TRBV29-1 and TRBJ2-1, with D unclear. V shed 4 bases and J shed 3 bases, with 13 bases lying between them. There are 14 residues in the CDR3. Germline values: CDR1 SQVTM, CDR2 ANQGSEA. The CDR3 sequence: CSVGSPGDYNEQFF. The CDR3 coding sequence is TGCAGCGTTGGGTCTCCTGGGGACTACAATGAGCAGTTCTTC.

The table lists this clonotype with a few counts. This chain connects TRBV5-4 to TRBJ2-7; D possibly corresponds to TRBD1 (6 bases). The germline V gene encodes CDR1 SGHNT and CDR2 YYREEE (reference sequence). The germline V and J ends were trimmed by 2 bases and 4 bases, with 13 bases remaining between them. The CDR3 runs to 14 residues. CDR3 protein: CASSFSAGVYEQYF. In nucleotides, the CDR3 is TGTGCCAGCAGCTTTTCGGCAGGGGTGTACGAGCAGTACTTC.

CDR3 coding DNA: TGTGCCAGCAGCCCTGGACTAGCGCGGGAGCAGTACGTC. Its translation is CASSPGLAREQYV. The chain has TRBV5-7 and TRBJ2-7, with 9 bases fitting TRBD2. TRBV5-7 is treated as an ORF (open reading frame) with a function not yet certain. CDR3 length: 13 amino acids. The trim removed 4 bases at V and 7 bases at J, leaving 6 bases unmatched.

This clonotype was picked up a small number of times. The J gene is TRBJ2-3, the V gene TRBV15, with a weak D call TRBD2 (5 bases). CDR1 and CDR2 (germline): LNHNV, YYDKDF (reference sequence). This CDR3 is built from 12 residues. V was shortened by 1 base and J by 6 bases, with 5 bases between the two germline ends. CDR3 residues: CATSRVADTQYF. The CDR3 nucleotides are TGTGCCACCAGCAGAGTAGCGGATACGCAGTATTTT.

This clonotype was recorded many times. The CDR3 bases are TGTGCCAGCAGTCAGGGGTTAGAGACCCAGTACTTC. Amino acid sequence: CASSQGLETQYF. The chain is built from TRBV12-3 or TRBV12-4 and TRBJ2-5, with D perhaps matching TRBD1 (6 bases). This CDR3 is built from 12 residues. V dropped 5 bases and J dropped 4 bases, with 8 bases sitting between them.

In its sample, this clonotype was seen a few times. The chain has TRBV20-1 and TRBJ1-3; D remains unclear. The CDR3 has 14 amino acids. V lost 4 bases and J 0 bases, leaving 10 bases between the germline ends. CDR1 DFQATT and CDR2 SNEGSKA come from the germline V gene (reference sequence). The CDR3 here is CSAKQTGSGNTIYF. The CDR3 DNA reads as TGCAGTGCTAAACAGACGGGCTCTGGAAACACCATATATTTT.

This clonotype came up a few times. The CDR3 reads CATSRDGGGNQPQHF. Here the CDR3 DNA reads TGTGCCACCAGCAGAGACGGGGGAGGCAATCAGCCCCAGCATTTT. V and J are TRBV15 and TRBJ1-5; D perhaps matches TRBD1 (5 bases). The CDR3 consists of 15 residues. V shed 0 bases and J shed 2 bases, with 8 bases lying between them. Germline CDR1 is LNHNV and CDR2 is YYDKDF (reference sequence).

This clonotype was detected many times. The chain employs TRBV25-1 and TRBJ2-3; TRBD1 is a possible D gene (6 bases). Germline V gene sequence: CDR1 MGHDK, CDR2 SYGVNS. The CDR3 runs to 14 residues. V was shortened by 4 bases and J by 1 base, with 9 bases between the two germline ends. The CDR3 protein is CASSGDIGTDTQYF. CDR3 nucleotides: TGTGCCAGCAGTGGGGACATCGGCACAGATACGCAGTATTTT.

Ten or more counts support this clonotype. The chain has TRBV5-1 and TRBJ2-5, with TRBD2 matching over 11 bases. The germline V gene encodes CDR1 SGHRS and CDR2 YFSETQ. The CDR3 is 17 residues long. The V segment lost 4 bases and the J segment 2 bases; nucleotides outside the gene matches: 10. This chain's CDR3 is CASSPRVGTSGQETQYF. The CDR3 DNA reads as TGCGCCAGCAGCCCTCGGGTAGGGACTAGCGGACAAGAGACCCAGTACTTC.

This clonotype was observed a handful of times. The chain has TRBV6-5 and TRBJ1-1, with no clear D. This CDR3 is built from 15 residues. V was trimmed by 0 bases and J by 1 base, leaving 9 bases between them. Germline CDR1 MNHEY, CDR2 SVGAGI. The CDR3 bases are TGTGCCAGCAGTTACTCGGGGAGGGCGAACACTGAAGCTTTCTTT. Its protein product is CASSYSGRANTEAFF.

This clonotype turned up a few times. The gene calls are TRBV28 and TRBJ2-5, with TRBD2 matching over 12 bases. The ends lost 3 bases at V and 0 bases at J; junction bases unmatched: 8. Looked up from germline, CDR1 is MDHEN and CDR2 is SYDVKM. The CDR3 has 18 amino acids. This CDR3 reads CASSFWLAGGKNQETQYF. The CDR3 DNA follows: TGTGCCAGCAGTTTTTGGCTAGCGGGGGGGAAAAACCAAGAGACCCAGTACTTC.

This clonotype was detected ten times or more. The chain couples TRBV7-9 to TRBJ2-5; unclear D gene. Germline assignment: CDR1 SEHNR and CDR2 FQNEAQ (reference sequence). This CDR3 contains 12 residues. The V gene lost 3 bases and the J gene lost 5 bases, with 7 bases spanning the gap. CDR3 coding DNA: TGTGCCAGCAGCTTCTTCGGGGAGACCCAGTACTTC. Translated: CASSFFGETQYF.

This clonotype was seen repeatedly, ten times or more. J is TRBJ2-3 and V is TRBV7-2; D may be TRBD1 (5 bases). V shed 6 bases and J shed 0 bases, with 10 bases lying between them. Germline V gene data show CDR1 as SGHTA and CDR2 as FQGNSA. CDR3 length equals 14 residues. CDR3 loop: CASRTRQSTDTQYF. DNA for the CDR3: TGTGCCAGCAGAACACGACAGAGCACAGATACGCAGTATTTT.

The chain uses TRBV19 and TRBJ2-2; D gene uncertain. The CDR3 has 14 amino acids. Germline values: CDR1 LNHDA, CDR2 SQIVND (reference sequence). The V and J ends lost 7 bases and 4 bases respectively, with 13 bases between them. CDR3 amino acids: CASNAEYGTGELFF. The CDR3 region has the DNA TGTGCCAGTAACGCGGAGTACGGCACCGGGGAGCTGTTTTTT.

J is TRBJ2-1 and V is TRBV7-2; 9 nucleotides agree with TRBD2. The CDR3 sequence is 17 residues long. V gave up 1 base and J gave up 8 bases; unmatched junction bases: 12. Germline values: CDR1 SGHTA, CDR2 FQGNSA. In DNA, the CDR3 is TGTGCCAGCAGCTTAGGCAGGCTAGCGGGGCCCATGGATGAGCAGTTCTTC. This sequence encodes CASSLGRLAGPMDEQFF. The variable domain in full, with the rest retrieved from reference TRBV7-2 and TRBJ2-1, is GAGVSQSPSNKVTEKGKDVELRCDPISGHTALYWYRQSLGQGLEFLIYFQGNSAPDKSGLPSDRFSAERTGGSVSTLTIQRTQQEDSAVYLCASSLGRLAGPMDEQFFGPGTRLTVL.

Many counts were recorded for this clonotype. The V call is TRBV28, the J call TRBJ2-3; D possibly corresponds to TRBD1 (6 bases). Trimming removed 6 bases at V and 0 bases at J, with 13 bases between. Germline V CDR1 and CDR2: MDHEN, SYDVKM. The CDR3 has 15 residues. DNA of the CDR3: TGTGCCAGCAGACGACAGGTTTTTAGCACAGATACGCAGTATTTT. Its translation: CASRRQVFSTDTQYF.